A single T cell receptor beta chain is shown here with its context. The data stem from a study of blood T cell repertoires in COVID-19. Unmatched junction bases numbered 10, after V lost 5 bases and J lost 7 bases. Looked up from germline, CDR1 is SGHAT and CDR2 is FQNNGV. This CDR3 has 16 amino acids. Measured with immunoSEQ multiplex PCR; TCRdb has only the in-frame clones, and not every one. The data hold more than 95,000 clones, with around 82% observed a single time. The TCR originated in a man in his 60s with acute or convalescent COVID-19. Source material: peripheral blood. The chain uses TRBV11-2 and TRBJ2-3; the match to TRBD2 covers 12 bases. CDR3 protein: CASSPMTSGRGNTQYF. CDR3 DNA sequence: TGTGCCAGCAGCCCTATGACTAGCGGGAGAGGGAATACGCAGTATTTT.